The sequence of this T cell receptor (beta chain) was determined in a study of shared clonotypes between healthy human individuals. Study conclusions and caveats: Sequencing depth was expected to affect clonotype sharing among donors.

Naive CD8 cells, CD45RO-negative and positively selected for CCR7, excluded terminally differentiated effector memory CD45RA+ cells. This CDR3 spans 14 amino acids. Germline V gives CDR1 SNHLY, CDR2 FYNNEI. Trimming pared 8 bases from V and 2 bases from J, leaving 14 bases between. Deep-level running was used for the assay. Method: immunoSEQ multiplex PCR; TCRdb's copy keeps in-frame clones and lacks some. The table shows about 680,000 clones, with about 91% occurring only once. In regard to this clone: As yet, its antigen is unknown.

The material sequenced was naive CD8+ T cells sorted from blood. The chain is built from TRBV2 and TRBJ2-3, with D possibly being TRBD1 or TRBD2 (5 bases each). This clonotype originated in a man aged 30 to 45 in good health. The CDR3 loop is CASGDGATTDTQYF. The CDR3 coding sequence is TGTGCCAGCGGGGACGGGGCAACCACAGATACGCAGTATTTT.